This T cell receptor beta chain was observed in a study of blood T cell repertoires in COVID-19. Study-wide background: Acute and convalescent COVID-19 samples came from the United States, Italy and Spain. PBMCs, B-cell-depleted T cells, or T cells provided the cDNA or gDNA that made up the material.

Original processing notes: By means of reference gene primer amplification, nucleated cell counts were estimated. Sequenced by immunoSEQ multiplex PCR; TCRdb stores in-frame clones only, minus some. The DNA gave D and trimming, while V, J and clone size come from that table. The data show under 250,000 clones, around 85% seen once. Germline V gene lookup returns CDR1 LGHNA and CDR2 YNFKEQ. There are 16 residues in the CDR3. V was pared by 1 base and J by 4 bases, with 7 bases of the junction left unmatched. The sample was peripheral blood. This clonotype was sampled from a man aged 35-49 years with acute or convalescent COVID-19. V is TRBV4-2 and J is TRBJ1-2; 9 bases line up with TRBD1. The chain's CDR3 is CASSQGARDRVYGYTF. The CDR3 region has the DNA TGTGCCAGCAGCCAAGGAGCAAGGGACAGGGTCTATGGCTACACCTTC.